A single sample is the source of the 9 T cell receptor beta chains below, sequenced in a study of OX40 agonist ivuxolimab in advanced cancers. The method was immunoSEQ multiplex PCR; TCRdb's version includes in-frame clones alone and lacks a portion of them. The sample has approximately 76,000 clones, about 88% seen once. This sample comprised CD4+ or CD8+ T cells sorted from blood, obtained in a trial of the OX40 agonist ivuxolimab. These receptors were collected from an adult with an advanced solid tumor such as melanoma, head and neck, liver or kidney cancer.

The rearrangement joins TRBV6-6 to TRBJ2-7; the D gene could be TRBD1 or TRBD2 (6 bases each). CDR1 MNHNY and CDR2 SVGAGI come from the germline V gene (reference sequence). The CDR3 extends over 15 amino acids. The V gene lost 1 base and the J gene lost 3 bases, with 13 bases spanning the gap. The CDR3 here is CASSYLGGGNYEQYF. The CDR3 DNA reads as TGTGCCAGCAGTTACTTAGGAGGGGGGAACTACGAGCAGTACTTC.

The chain recombines TRBV9 with TRBJ2-6; D possibly corresponds to TRBD2 (6 bases). The germline V gene encodes CDR1 SGDLS and CDR2 YYNGEE. The V and J ends lost 3 bases and 4 bases respectively, with 20 bases between them. CDR3 length: 18 amino acids. This CDR3 reads CASSDRSGSSAGANVLTF. The CDR3 DNA sequence: TGTGCCAGCAGCGACAGGTCCGGGAGTAGTGCGGGGGCCAACGTCCTGACTTTC.

V usage is TRBV7-9 and J usage is TRBJ1-5; no clear D. The CDR3 is 13 amino acids. Looked up from germline, CDR1 is SEHNR and CDR2 is FQNEAQ (reference sequence). V dropped 10 bases and J dropped 6 bases, with 16 bases sitting between them. The CDR3, as DNA: TGTGCCACCGCGCTAGGCTGGGGTCAGCCCCAGCATTTT. It specifies CATALGWGQPQHF.

The V call is TRBV25-1, the J call TRBJ2-2; no firm D call. CDR3 length: 18 amino acids. Germline CDR1 and CDR2: MGHDK and SYGVNS. V lost 3 bases and J 2 bases, leaving 19 bases between the germline ends. The CDR3 DNA sequence: TGTGCCAGCAGTGATTTGGGGAAGCCCGTCCCTAACACCGGGGAGCTGTTTTTT. Residues: CASSDLGKPVPNTGELFF.

This clone turned up a few times. V usage is TRBV7-3 and J usage is TRBJ2-5, with 7 bases identical to TRBD1. V lost 5 bases to trimming and J lost 3 bases; unmatched junction nucleotides: 3. In germline, CDR1 is SGHTA, CDR2 FQGTGA. CDR3 length equals 13 residues. The CDR3 region is CASSLGQEETQYF. CDR3 DNA sequence: TGTGCCAGCAGCCTCGGACAGGAAGAGACCCAGTACTTC.

Only a few counts were recorded for this clone. The CDR3 region is CASRGLAGREQYF. The CDR3 bases are TGTGCCAGCAGGGGACTAGCTGGTCGAGAGCAGTACTTC. V and J are TRBV4-2 and TRBJ2-7; 9 nucleotides line up with TRBD2. Germline V gene sequence: CDR1 LGHNA, CDR2 YNFKEQ. The V segment lost 6 bases and the J segment 7 bases; nucleotides outside the gene matches: 7. The CDR3 totals 13 residues.

In DNA, the CDR3 is TGTGCCAGCAGCTTGGCACTAGCGGGAGCGTACGAGCAGTACTTC. The encoded protein is CASSLALAGAYEQYF. The rearrangement links TRBV5-4 to TRBJ2-7; 11 bases are a match to TRBD2. V gave up 0 bases and J gave up 4 bases; unmatched junction bases: 3. In germline, CDR1 is SGHNT, CDR2 YYREEE (reference sequence). The CDR3 length is 15 residues.

The V call is TRBV5-5, the J call TRBJ1-1, with D perhaps TRBD1 (6 bases). The ends were cut back, 4 bases at V and 4 bases at J, with 20 bases in the middle. This CDR3 comprises 16 residues. Germline V gene sequence: CDR1 SGHKS, CDR2 YYEKEE (reference sequence). CDR3 sequence reads: CASSPGTRVFGTEAFF. CDR3 coding DNA: TGTGCCAGCAGCCCCGGGACACGGGTCTTTGGCACTGAAGCTTTCTTT.

The chain is built from TRBV18 and TRBJ2-1, with TRBD2 matching 7 bases. The germline V gene encodes CDR1 KGHSH and CDR2 LQKENI. The ends lost 3 bases at V and 8 bases at J; junction bases unmatched: 16. The CDR3 covers 17 residues. In DNA, the CDR3 is TGTGCCAGCTCACCGGTGAGGAGGGAGGGCCTCCAGGATGAGCAGTTCTTC. Protein sequence: CASSPVRREGLQDEQFF.